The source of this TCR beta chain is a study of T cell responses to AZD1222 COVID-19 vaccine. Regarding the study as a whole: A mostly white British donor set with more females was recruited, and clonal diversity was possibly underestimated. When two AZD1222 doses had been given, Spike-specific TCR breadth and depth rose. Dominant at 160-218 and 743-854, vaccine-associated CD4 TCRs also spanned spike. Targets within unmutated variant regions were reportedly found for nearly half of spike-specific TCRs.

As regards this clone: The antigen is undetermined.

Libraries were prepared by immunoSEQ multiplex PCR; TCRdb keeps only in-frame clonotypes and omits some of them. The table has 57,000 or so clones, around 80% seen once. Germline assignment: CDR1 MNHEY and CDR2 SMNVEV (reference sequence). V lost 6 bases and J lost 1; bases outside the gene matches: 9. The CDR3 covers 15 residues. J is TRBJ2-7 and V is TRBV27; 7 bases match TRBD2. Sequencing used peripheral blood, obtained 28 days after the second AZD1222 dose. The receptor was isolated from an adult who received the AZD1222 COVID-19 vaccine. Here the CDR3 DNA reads TGTGCCAGCAGACGAGGACTAGACGGATCCTACGAGCAGTACTTC. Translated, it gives CASRRGLDGSYEQYF.